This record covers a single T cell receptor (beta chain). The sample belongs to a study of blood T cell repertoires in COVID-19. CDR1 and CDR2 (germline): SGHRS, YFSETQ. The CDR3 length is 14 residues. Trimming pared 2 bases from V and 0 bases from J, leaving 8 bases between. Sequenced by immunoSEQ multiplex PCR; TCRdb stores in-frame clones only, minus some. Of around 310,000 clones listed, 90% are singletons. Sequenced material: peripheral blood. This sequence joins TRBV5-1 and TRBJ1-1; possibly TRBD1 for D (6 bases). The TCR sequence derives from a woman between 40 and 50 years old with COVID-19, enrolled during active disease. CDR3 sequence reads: CASSFTGMNTEAFF. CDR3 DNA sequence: TGCGCCAGCAGCTTCACAGGGATGAACACTGAAGCTTTCTTT.